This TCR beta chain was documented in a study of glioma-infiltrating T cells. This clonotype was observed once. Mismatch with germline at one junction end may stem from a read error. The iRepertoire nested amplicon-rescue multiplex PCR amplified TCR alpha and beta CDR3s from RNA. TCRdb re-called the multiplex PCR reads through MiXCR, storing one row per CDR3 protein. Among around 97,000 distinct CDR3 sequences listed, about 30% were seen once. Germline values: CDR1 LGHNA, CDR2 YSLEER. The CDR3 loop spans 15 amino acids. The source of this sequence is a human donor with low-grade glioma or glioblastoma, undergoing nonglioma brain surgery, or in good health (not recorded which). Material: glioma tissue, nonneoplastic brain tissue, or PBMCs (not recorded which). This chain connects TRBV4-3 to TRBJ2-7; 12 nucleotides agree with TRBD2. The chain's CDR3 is CASSHGLAGNYGQYF. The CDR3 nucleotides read TGCGCCAGCAGCCACGGACTAGCGGGGAACTACGGGCAGTACTTC.